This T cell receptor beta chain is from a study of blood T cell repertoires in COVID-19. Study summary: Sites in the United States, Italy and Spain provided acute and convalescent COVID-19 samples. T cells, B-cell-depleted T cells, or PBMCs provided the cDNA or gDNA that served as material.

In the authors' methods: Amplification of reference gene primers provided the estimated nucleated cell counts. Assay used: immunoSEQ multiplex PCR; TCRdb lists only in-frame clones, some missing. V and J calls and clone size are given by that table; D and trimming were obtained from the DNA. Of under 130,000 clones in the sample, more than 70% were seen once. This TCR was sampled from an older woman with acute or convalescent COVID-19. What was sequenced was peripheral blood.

The CDR3, as DNA: TGTGCCAGCAGCTACAGGGGCGGCACTGAAGCTTTCTTT. This translates into CASSYRGGTEAFF. The genes are TRBV5-4 and TRBJ1-1; TRBD1 aligns across 7 bases. The CDR3 runs 13 residues. Germline V lookup: CDR1 SGHNT, CDR2 YYREEE (reference sequence). Trimming cost V 3 bases and J 4 bases; bases outside gene matches: 3.